The 25 T cell receptor beta chains given below trace back to one sample, sequenced in a study of blood T cell repertoires in COVID-19. Profiled with immunoSEQ multiplex PCR; TCRdb holds only in-frame clones, not every one. The table has 200,000 to 300,000 clones, more than 65% seen once; the top ten hold under 2.5%. Sequencing was done on a sample of peripheral blood. The receptors derive from a middle-aged man who had recovered from COVID-19.

The chain recombines TRBV2 with TRBJ1-2; TRBD1 aligns across 7 bases. CDR1 and CDR2 from the germline V gene are SNHLY and FYNNEI. V dropped 6 bases and J dropped 7; count of bases not matched to a gene: 11. The CDR3 runs to 14 residues. CDR3 in DNA: TGTGCCAGCAGGGAGATCGGACAGGCGGGTGGCTACACCTTC. This codes for CASREIGQAGGYTF. Complete variable domain (other parts from reference TRBV2 and TRBJ1-2): EPEVTQTPSHQVTQMGQEVILRCVPISNHLYFYWYRQILGQKVEFLVSFYNNEISEKSEIFDDQFSVERPDGSNFTLKIRSTKLEDSAMYFCASREIGQAGGYTFGSGTRLTVV.

The chain uses TRBV4-3 and TRBJ2-1, with 10 bases lining up with TRBD2. V lost 0 bases, J lost 10 bases, and 9 bases stayed unmatched. This CDR3 spans 16 amino acids. Germline V gene lookup returns CDR1 LGHNA and CDR2 YSLEER. The CDR3 DNA follows: TGCGCCAGCAGCCAAGATATCGCTAGCGGGGGAAACGAGCAGTTCTTC. Its protein is CASSQDIASGGNEQFF.

This clone was seen once. The chain has TRBV9 and TRBJ1-2; D is unclear. V was clipped by 2 bases and J by 3 bases, with 23 bases between them. CDR1 is SGDLS and CDR2 is YYNGEE in the germline V gene. CDR3 length equals 18 residues. CDR3 amino acids: CASSVGATNEGLDYGYTF. The CDR3, as DNA: TGTGCCAGCAGCGTTGGAGCTACAAACGAGGGCCTGGACTATGGCTACACCTTC.

The gene calls are TRBV29-1 and TRBJ2-1, with D hard to call. Between the trimmed V and J ends, which lost 6 bases and 8 bases, there was a span of 20 bases. Germline V gene data show CDR1 as SQVTM and CDR2 as ANQGSEA. This CDR3 is 14 amino acids long. In nucleotides, the CDR3 is TGCAGCGTGTACGTCTCCACTCAATCGGATGAGCAGTTCTTC. Encoded protein: CSVYVSTQSDEQFF.

For this clone: The same CDR3 arises from other DNA sequences in this sample as well. This rearrangement joins TRBV5-1 to TRBJ2-7; D call uncertain. Between the trimmed V and J ends, which lost 0 bases and 4 bases, there was a span of 8 bases. Germline lookup yields CDR1 SGHRS and CDR2 YFSETQ. This CDR3 comprises 13 residues. CDR3 coding DNA: TGCGCCAGCAGCTTGGAGTCAGTTTACGAGCAGTACTTC. This sequence encodes CASSLESVYEQYF.

CDR3 protein: CASSEGLAGVYEQYF. The CDR3, as DNA: TGTGCCAGTAGTGAGGGACTAGCGGGAGTTTACGAGCAGTACTTC. The chain employs TRBV19 and TRBJ2-7, with 14 bases identical to TRBD2. With V trimmed by 5 bases and J by 4 bases, 4 bases remained unmatched. From germline, CDR1 is LNHDA and CDR2 SQIVND (reference sequence). This CDR3 spans 15 amino acids.

The chain recombines TRBV7-2 with TRBJ1-1, with a tentative D call TRBD1 (5 bases). CDR1 SGHTA and CDR2 FQGNSA come from the germline V gene. V gave up 5 bases and J gave up 11 bases, with 21 bases separating them. This CDR3 region has 14 residues. CDR3 residues: CASSPLVGRGEAFF. CDR3 in DNA: TGTGCCAGCAGCCCCCTGGTCGGGAGGGGAGAGGCTTTCTTT.

This chain links TRBV2 with TRBJ2-3, with 7 bases lining up with TRBD2. The V segment lost 5 bases and the J segment 6 bases; nucleotides outside the gene matches: 14. Per the germline V gene, CDR1 is SNHLY and CDR2 is FYNNEI. The CDR3 length is 16 residues. This CDR3 reads CASSSPGGGGRDTQYF. CDR3 sequence (DNA): TGTGCCAGCAGTAGCCCGGGAGGCGGGGGTCGGGATACGCAGTATTTT.

Remarks on this clone: A read error may produce the germline difference seen at one junction end. The chain joins TRBV14 to TRBJ2-1, with 10 nucleotides matching TRBD2. The CDR3 sequence is 13 residues long. CDR1 and CDR2 (germline): SGHDN, FVKESK. This chain's CDR3 is CASSPFTLAGALF. The CDR3 bases are TGTGCCAGCAGCCCCTTCACCCTAGCGGGGGCCCTCTTC.

This chain connects TRBV7-2 to TRBJ1-2, with 7 positions matching TRBD1. The CDR3 is made up of 14 amino acids. V was clipped by 3 bases and J by 4 bases; unmatched bases: 5. Per germline, CDR1 SGHTA and CDR2 FQGNSA. CDR3 region: CASSFETGTYGYTF. The DNA of the CDR3 is TGTGCCAGCAGCTTTGAGACAGGGACCTATGGCTACACCTTC.

The V gene is TRBV10-3, the J gene TRBJ1-2; tentative D call: TRBD1 (6 bases). The V and J ends lost 0 bases and 8 bases respectively, with 10 bases between them. The CDR3 spans 13 residues. The germline V gene has CDR1 ENHRY and CDR2 SYGVKD. CDR3 amino acids: CAISESQGGGYTF. For the CDR3, the DNA is TGTGCCATCAGTGAGTCACAGGGCGGCGGCTACACCTTC.

The rearrangement uses TRBV7-8 and TRBJ1-1; 9 bases match TRBD1. Germline CDR1 reads SGHVS; CDR2 reads FQNEAQ. V trimming: 4 bases; J trimming: 11 bases; junction bases outside the gene matches: 8. This CDR3 region has 13 residues. CDR3 region: CASSSSLGQGAFF. Here the CDR3 DNA reads TGTGCCAGCAGCTCTTCCTTAGGACAGGGGGCTTTCTTT.

The chain carries TRBV12-3 or TRBV12-4 and TRBJ2-1; 11 bases match TRBD2. The CDR3 length is 13 residues. J lost 12 bases, V lost 3 bases, and 4 bases had no gene match. The DNA for the CDR3 is TGTGCCAGCAGTTTTTTAGCGGGAGGGCCGCAGTTCTTC. It is translated as CASSFLAGGPQFF.

This clone has more than one count but fewer than ten. V is TRBV10-3 and J is TRBJ2-1; perhaps TRBD1 as D (6 bases). Germline V gene data show CDR1 as ENHRY and CDR2 as SYGVKD. CDR3 size: 15 residues. V was cut by 0 bases and J by 6 bases, with 12 bases left in between. CDR3 loop: CAISESVPGVNEQFF. The CDR3 nucleotides read TGTGCCATCAGTGAGTCGGTGCCAGGGGTCAATGAGCAGTTCTTC.

The J gene is TRBJ1-2, the V gene TRBV28; the D is unclear. The CDR3 length is 16 residues. Germline values: CDR1 MDHEN, CDR2 SYDVKM. Trimming pared 5 bases from V and 1 base from J, leaving 17 bases between. CDR3 in amino acids: CASSEPDRGNNYGYTF. The CDR3, as DNA: TGTGCCAGCAGTGAACCAGACCGGGGAAATAACTATGGCTACACCTTC.

This chain connects TRBV20-1 to TRBJ1-1; D ambiguous. Per the germline V gene, CDR1 is DFQATT and CDR2 is SNEGSKA (reference sequence). The CDR3 runs to 11 residues. V was cut by 5 bases and J by 4 bases, with 8 bases left in between. This CDR3 reads CSAQWATEAFF. In DNA, the CDR3 is TGCAGTGCTCAATGGGCCACTGAAGCTTTCTTT.

The chain has TRBV19 and TRBJ2-5; 7 bases match TRBD1. There are 14 residues in the CDR3. Trimming cost V 4 bases and J 5 bases; bases outside gene matches: 7. Germline V gene data show CDR1 as LNHDA and CDR2 as SQIVND (reference sequence). The CDR3 sequence: CASSTRQGLETQYF. The CDR3 DNA is TGTGCCAGTAGTACAAGACAGGGTTTGGAGACCCAGTACTTC.

The gene calls are TRBV5-5 and TRBJ2-3, with 7 bases matching TRBD2. V was pared by 4 bases and J by 3 bases, with 8 bases of the junction left unmatched. Germline V gives CDR1 SGHKS, CDR2 YYEKEE (reference sequence). The CDR3 is made up of 15 amino acids. CDR3 in DNA: TGTGCCAGCAGCCTGATAGCGGGCAATACAGATACGCAGTATTTT. Translation gives CASSLIAGNTDTQYF.

The gene calls are TRBV4-1 and TRBJ2-7; TRBD2 matches 9 bases. The CDR3 has 16 amino acids. J was trimmed by 0 bases and V by 6 bases; bases with no gene match: 9. CDR1 and CDR2 from the germline V gene are MGHRA and YSYEKL. Here the CDR3 DNA reads TGCGCCAGCAGTCCAAGTCCTAGCGGGACCTCCTACGAGCAGTACTTC. This encodes CASSPSPSGTSYEQYF.

Concerning this clone itself: The junction differs from germline at one of its ends, possibly a read error. The chain has TRBV7-2 and TRBJ1-2, with 7 bases fitting TRBD1. This CDR3 is 14 amino acids long. Germline V lookup: CDR1 SGHTA, CDR2 FQGNSA. The CDR3 reads CASSLPRTGGAPDF. CDR3 nucleotides: TGTGCCAGCAGCTTACCACGGACAGGAGGAGCCCCTGACTTC.

Regarding this clone: At one boundary the junction diverges from the germline segment, which might be a read error. The chain combines TRBV5-1 with TRBJ1-3; D might be TRBD1 (6 bases). This CDR3 spans 16 amino acids. Germline V CDR1 and CDR2: SGHRS, YFSETQ. The CDR3 loop is CASRLGPGDSGNTIYF. In nucleotides, the CDR3 is TGCGCCAGCAGATTGGGGCCAGGGGACTCTGGAAACACCATATATTTT. Using reference TRBV5-1 and TRBJ1-3 for the parts outside the CDR3, the full variable domain is KAGVTQTPRYLIKTRGQQVTLSCSPISGHRSVSWYQQTPGQGLQFLFEYFSETQRNKGNFPGRFSGRQFSNSRSEMNVSTLELGDSALYLCASRLGPGDSGNTIYFGEGSWLTVV.

This clone came up once. The chain has TRBV25-1 and TRBJ2-3, with 12 bases that match TRBD2. Germline V gives CDR1 MGHDK, CDR2 SYGVNS. The CDR3 spans 15 residues. Trimming at V came to 6 bases and at J to 5 bases, leaving 6 bases not matched to a gene. The CDR3 is CASRPLAGGGDTQYF. In DNA, the CDR3 is TGTGCCAGCAGGCCACTAGCGGGGGGAGGAGATACGCAGTATTTT.

The gene calls are TRBV7-9 and TRBJ2-1; D unresolved. Germline CDR1 SEHNR, CDR2 FQNEAQ (reference sequence). The CDR3 contains 14 residues. The ends were cut back, 5 bases at V and 5 bases at J, with 13 bases in the middle. This CDR3 is CASSPRLNDNEQFF. The CDR3 DNA sequence: TGTGCCAGCAGCCCCCGGTTGAATGACAATGAGCAGTTCTTC.

The J gene is TRBJ1-1, the V gene TRBV7-6; 8 bases align to TRBD1. The CDR3 covers 15 residues. Germline CDR1 reads SGHVS; CDR2 reads FNYEAQ. Losses at the gene ends were 3 bases for V and 1 base for J; bases not matched to a gene: 4. The CDR3 protein is CASSFGQGENTEAFF. DNA of the CDR3: TGTGCCAGCAGCTTCGGACAGGGAGAGAACACTGAAGCTTTCTTT.

The chain is built from TRBV7-2 and TRBJ2-1; 12 bases map to TRBD1. Germline V CDR1 and CDR2: SGHTA, FQGNSA. The CDR3 spans 18 residues. The V and J ends lost 5 bases and 6 bases, in that order; junction bases with no gene match: 14. The CDR3 region is CASSLRLRDRGPLNEQFF. Written as DNA, the CDR3 is TGTGCCAGCAGCCTCAGACTCCGGGACAGGGGGCCCCTCAATGAGCAGTTCTTC. Full variable domain (missing parts from reference TRBV7-2 and TRBJ2-1): GAGVSQSPSNKVTEKGKDVELRCDPISGHTALYWYRQSLGQGLEFLIYFQGNSAPDKSGLPSDRFSAERTGGSVSTLTIQRTQQEDSAVYLCASSLRLRDRGPLNEQFFGPGTRLTVL.